This note documents a single T cell receptor (beta chain) sequence. What it binds is not known. CDR3 size: 15 residues. V lost 3 bases, J lost 3 bases, and 15 bases lay in between. CDR1 is LNHDA and CDR2 is SQIVND in the germline V gene (reference sequence). These data are taken from a study of siplizumab effects on memory and regulatory T cells. Study observations and caveats: A minor fraction of alloreactive clones, and no more, mapped to unstimulated subsets. Alloreactive sequences tracing back to unstimulated CD4+ memory cells were significantly reduced by siplizumab. Naive T cells, seemingly more diverse than memory cells, seemed major alloresponse contributors.

Roughly 99,000 TCR templates were assayed per sample. The protocol was immunoSEQ multiplex PCR, while the TCRdb copy is restricted to in-frame clones and leaves out a portion. The table lists over 85,000 clones, more than 90% of them singletons. The clonotype was recovered from a human donor in good health. The sequenced sample consisted of CD4+ T cells sorted from blood. J is TRBJ2-7 and V is TRBV19; unclear D gene. The CDR3 sequence: CASSIGATLLYEQYF. The CDR3 nucleotides are TGTGCCAGTAGTATCGGAGCCACCCTTCTCTACGAGCAGTACTTC.